This TCR beta chain was obtained from a study of sequential checkpoint blockade in melanoma. Across the whole study: First-line arms were nivolumab then ipilimumab, or the reverse, randomized 1:1. Both treatment sequences were followed by maintenance nivolumab.

V gave up 7 bases and J gave up 4 bases; unmatched junction bases: 10. The germline gives CDR1 SQVTM, CDR2 ANQGSEA. This CDR3 has 14 amino acids. This sample's treatment: randomized to nivolumab then ipilimumab (arm A) or the reverse (arm B). DNA-damaging chemotherapy had not been given to any patient beforehand. Sorted cells were live CD3+CD8+, lacking CD19 and CD56, from PBMCs. TCRdb's table, derived via immunoSEQ multiplex PCR, lists solely in-frame clones and lacks some. The table lists some 14,000 clones, 77% of them singletons. The receptor was derived from a human donor with melanoma. The chain couples TRBV29-1 to TRBJ2-7, with 10 bases fitting TRBD2. This sample comprised CD8+ T cells sorted from blood (inferred from file names), obtained from a patient given nivolumab and ipilimumab in sequence. In DNA form, the CDR3 reads TGCAGCGCTCTACTGGGGACTAGCGCTTACGAGCAGTACTTC. Translated: CSALLGTSAYEQYF.